This TCR beta chain was sequenced for a study of shared clonotypes between healthy human individuals. Produced via immunoSEQ multiplex PCR; TCRdb's table is partial and in-frame only. The sample comprises roughly 720,000 clones, less than 95% of which are singletons, and less than 40% rests with the top ten. The CDR3 has 15 residues. Trimming cost V 2 bases and J 6 bases, with 17 bases left between them. Germline CDR1 MNHEY, CDR2 SVGAGI. Sequenced sample: memory CD8+ T cells from PBMCs. Subset noted: CD45RO+ cells pooled with CCR7-negative TemRA cells. The genes are TRBV6-5 and TRBJ2-7; D is undetermined. The clonotype comes from a man aged 18 to 35 in good health. Some clones in this sample may be carry-over from other donors' samples. In DNA, the CDR3 is TGTGCCAGCAGTTACACTCCGGACGGCCAGAGCGAGCAGTACTTC. This gives the protein CASSYTPDGQSEQYF.